Shown below are 29 T cell receptor beta chains from a single sample sequenced in a study of blood T cell repertoires in COVID-19. Libraries were prepared by immunoSEQ multiplex PCR; TCRdb keeps only in-frame clonotypes and omits some of them. The sample comprises some 350,000 clones, around 83% of which are singletons, and about 2.7% rests with the top ten. Material: peripheral blood. The receptor source for this set is a man between 25 and 39 years old with active or convalescent COVID-19.

The count of this clone is one. The chain links TRBV5-5 to TRBJ1-1; D might be TRBD1 (5 bases). Deletions cut 3 bases from V and 4 bases from J, with 22 bases between. Germline loops: CDR1 SGHKS, CDR2 YYEKEE (reference sequence). The CDR3 extends over 17 amino acids. CDR3 residues: CASSYTLGGSGVTEAFF. The CDR3 bases are TGTGCCAGCAGCTACACTCTCGGTGGGTCGGGGGTCACTGAAGCTTTCTTT.

The chain recombines TRBV7-3 with TRBJ2-5; 7 positions agree with TRBD1. Trimming removed 5 bases from V and 4 bases from J; junction bases left unmatched: 4. Germline lookup yields CDR1 SGHTA and CDR2 FQGTGA. The CDR3 length is 13 residues. The DNA for the CDR3 is TGTGCCAGCAGCGACAGGGATGGAGAGACCCAGTACTTC. Amino acids: CASSDRDGETQYF.

The chain employs TRBV9 and TRBJ2-3, with D perhaps matching TRBD2 (5 bases). Trimming left V 4 bases short and J 4 bases short, with 16 bases between. Germline V gene data show CDR1 as SGDLS and CDR2 as YYNGEE. This CDR3 is built from 15 residues. CDR3 sequence (DNA): TGTGCCAGCAGCAGAGGGCGACCTGGGGCAGATACGCAGTATTTT. This sequence encodes CASSRGRPGADTQYF.

The CDR3 nucleotides read TGCAGTGCTAGTGGTATAAGGGGGAGGGGAGAGACCCAGTACTTC. Protein product: CSASGIRGRGETQYF. This chain uses TRBV20-1 with TRBJ2-5; a possible D gene is TRBD2 (7 bases). V gave up 3 bases and J gave up 4 bases, with 18 bases separating them. This CDR3 has 15 residues. Germline V gives CDR1 DFQATT, CDR2 SNEGSKA (reference sequence).

The sample holds a few counts of this clone. The chain links TRBV4-2 to TRBJ1-2; D call uncertain. V was cut by 4 bases and J by 0 bases, with 15 bases left in between. Germline V lookup: CDR1 LGHNA, CDR2 YNFKEQ. CDR3 length equals 16 residues. The CDR3 is CASSPGSGWANYGYTF. The CDR3 DNA reads as TGTGCCAGCAGCCCCGGGAGCGGGTGGGCTAACTATGGCTACACCTTC.

This chain joins TRBV11-2 and TRBJ1-5, with a tentative D call TRBD1 (6 bases). This CDR3 is 14 amino acids long. Trimming removed 1 base from V and 7 bases from J, with 11 bases in between. CDR1 and CDR2 (germline): SGHAT, FQNNGV. The CDR3 loop is CASSLAGARQPQHF. CDR3 nucleotides: TGTGCCAGCAGCTTAGCAGGGGCAAGGCAGCCCCAGCATTTT.

This sequence joins TRBV3-1 (or the pseudogene TRBV3-2) and TRBJ2-7; 10 nucleotides match TRBD2. This CDR3 comprises 15 residues. The germline CDR1 and CDR2 sequences are LGHDT and YNNKEL (reference sequence). V shed 4 bases, J shed 3 bases, and the junction held 6 bases outside the gene matches. Written as DNA, the CDR3 is TGTGCCAGCAGCCCTCTAGCGGGAGTTGACTACGAGCAGTACTTC. This codes for CASSPLAGVDYEQYF.

This clone was recorded once. The V and J genes are TRBV2 and TRBJ1-5, with 8 bases matching TRBD1. Germline CDR1 reads SNHLY; CDR2 reads FYNNEI. V was clipped by 6 bases and J by 7 bases; unmatched bases: 2. This CDR3 comprises 12 residues. Here the CDR3 DNA reads TGTGCCAGCAGCGGGACAGGCCAGCCCCAGCATTTT. It is translated as CASSGTGQPQHF.

The chain recombines TRBV4-1 with TRBJ1-5; no reliable D call. The V end was cut by 3 bases, the J end by 3 bases, with 9 bases between. Per the germline V gene, CDR1 is MGHRA and CDR2 is YSYEKL. The CDR3 runs to 14 residues. For the CDR3, the DNA is TGCGCCAGCAGCCAGGCGGGTTTCAATCAGCCCCAGCATTTT. Protein: CASSQAGFNQPQHF.

This clone was detected only a few times. V usage is TRBV27 and J usage is TRBJ2-2, with a tentative D call TRBD2 (6 bases). Germline values: CDR1 MNHEY, CDR2 SMNVEV (reference sequence). There are 16 residues in the CDR3. V was clipped by 2 bases and J by 0 bases, with 10 bases between them. DNA for the CDR3: TGTGCCAGCAGTTTAAGCGGGCCCCCGAACACCGGGGAGCTGTTTTTT. The encoded protein is CASSLSGPPNTGELFF.

V usage is TRBV20-1 and J usage is TRBJ2-5; TRBD2 is a possible D gene (6 bases). V lost 3 bases and J lost 7, with 21 bases in between. Germline CDR1 DFQATT, CDR2 SNEGSKA (reference sequence). The CDR3 extends over 15 amino acids. In DNA form, the CDR3 reads TGCAGTGCTAGTGGAGCCAGCGGGCCCTTGCGGACCCAGTACTTC. Protein: CSASGASGPLRTQYF.

The chain has TRBV19 and TRBJ1-5, with D possibly being TRBD1 (5 bases). The CDR3 spans 13 residues. Looked up from germline, CDR1 is LNHDA and CDR2 is SQIVND (reference sequence). V lost 2 bases and J lost 6, with 8 bases in between. CDR3 protein: CASSIQGGQPQHF. The CDR3 DNA follows: TGTGCCAGTAGTATACAGGGAGGTCAGCCCCAGCATTTT.

The chain has TRBV28 and TRBJ2-1; TRBD2 agrees at 8 bases. The V gene's germline CDR1 is MDHEN and CDR2 SYDVKM. The J segment lost 8 bases and the V segment lost 7 bases, leaving 10 bases of the junction unmatched. The CDR3 is 14 residues long. The CDR3 region is CASTGGDSGDEQFF. The CDR3 DNA sequence: TGTGCCAGCACGGGGGGGGACTCCGGGGATGAGCAGTTCTTC.

The V call is TRBV9, the J call TRBJ2-5, with TRBD2 matching over 9 bases. Germline CDR1 SGDLS, CDR2 YYNGEE. Trimming at V came to 4 bases and at J to 1 base, leaving 2 bases not matched to a gene. The CDR3 sequence is 14 residues long. CDR3: CASSPTSGQETQYF. DNA for the CDR3: TGTGCCAGCAGCCCGACTAGCGGCCAAGAGACCCAGTACTTC.

The CDR3 sequence: CAWSEGTSPDTQYF. In DNA, the CDR3 is TGTGCCTGGAGCGAAGGGACTAGCCCAGATACGCAGTATTTT. The chain uses TRBV30 and TRBJ2-3; 9 bases line up with TRBD2. The CDR3 contains 14 residues. Trimming removed 3 bases from V and 4 bases from J; junction bases left unmatched: 5. Germline CDR1 is GTSNPN and CDR2 is SVGIG (reference sequence).

The chain combines TRBV27 with TRBJ2-5, with D perhaps TRBD2 (7 bases). With 4 bases removed from V and 5 bases from J, the gap between germline ends came to 20 bases. Germline assignment: CDR1 MNHEY and CDR2 SMNVEV (reference sequence). The length of the CDR3 is 16 residues. The DNA for the CDR3 is TGTGCCAGCAGTTCACCCGGGAAGGGGGGGCATGAGACCCAGTACTTC. The encoded protein is CASSSPGKGGHETQYF.

This clone was counted ten times or more. J is TRBJ1-1 and V is TRBV9; D ambiguous. Germline V CDR1 and CDR2: SGDLS, YYNGEE. This CDR3 is built from 14 residues. Trimming stripped 4 bases from V and 0 bases from J, with 10 bases between. CDR3 sequence: CASSPSVMNTEAFF. CDR3 bases: TGTGCCAGCAGCCCCTCAGTGATGAACACTGAAGCTTTCTTT.

The rearrangement uses TRBV5-8 and TRBJ2-7; a possible D gene is TRBD1 (5 bases). V shed 3 bases and J shed 3 bases, with 7 bases lying between them. In germline, CDR1 is SGHTS, CDR2 YDEGEE. CDR3 length: 12 residues. CDR3 nucleotides: TGTGCCAGCAGCTCCGACAGCTACGAGCAGTACTTC. It translates to CASSSDSYEQYF.

The V call is TRBV28, the J call TRBJ2-7, with 10 bases identical to TRBD2. CDR1 is MDHEN and CDR2 is SYDVKM in the germline V gene. V gave up 5 bases and J gave up 4 bases; unmatched junction bases: 5. This CDR3 comprises 14 residues. The DNA of the CDR3 is TGTGCCAGCAGTCCTCCGGGACTAGCGTACGAGCAGTACTTC. Translating it yields CASSPPGLAYEQYF.

This chain connects TRBV9 to TRBJ2-1, with TRBD1 matching over 7 bases. Trimming removed 0 bases from V and 4 bases from J; junction bases left unmatched: 10. CDR3 length: 17 residues. CDR1 and CDR2 (germline): SGDLS, YYNGEE. The CDR3 DNA reads as TGTGCCAGCAGCGTAGCTGCCGGGACAGCACTTTACAATGAGCAGTTCTTC. The encoded protein is CASSVAAGTALYNEQFF. Variable domain in full (rest from reference TRBV9 and TRBJ2-1): DSGVTQTPKHLITATGQRVTLRCSPRSGDLSVYWYQQSLDQGLQFLIQYYNGEERAKGNILERFSAQQFPDLHSELNLSSLELGDSALYFCASSVAAGTALYNEQFFGPGTRLTVL.

The V and J genes are TRBV3-1 (or the pseudogene TRBV3-2) and TRBJ2-7; possibly TRBD2 for D (6 bases). CDR3 size: 15 residues. Between the trimmed V and J ends, which lost 0 bases and 2 bases, there was a span of 11 bases. Germline assignment: CDR1 LGHDT and CDR2 YNNKEL (reference sequence). In nucleotides, the CDR3 is TGTGCCAGCAGCCAAGAGGGCGGGATCACCTACGAGCAGTACTTC. As protein: CASSQEGGITYEQYF.

The chain carries TRBV3-1 (or the pseudogene TRBV3-2) and TRBJ2-2, with TRBD2 matching 11 bases. Looked up from germline, CDR1 is LGHDT and CDR2 is YNNKEL (reference sequence). The CDR3 is 15 amino acids. The junction had 2 bases not matched to a gene; V was cut back by 4 bases and J by 4 bases. CDR3: CASSRGLAGTGELFF. CDR3 sequence (DNA): TGTGCCAGCAGCCGAGGACTAGCGGGCACCGGGGAGCTGTTTTTT.

The rearrangement uses TRBV2 and TRBJ1-5; no reliable D call. The CDR3 loop spans 14 amino acids. Germline assignment: CDR1 SNHLY and CDR2 FYNNEI. V was pared by 6 bases and J by 2 bases, with 11 bases between. The CDR3 region has the DNA TGTGCCAGCAGGCCCTCGAGCGGCAATCAGCCCCAGCATTTT. Its protein is CASRPSSGNQPQHF.

The chain couples TRBV7-3 to TRBJ2-3, with D possibly being TRBD2 (6 bases). The V gene lost 1 base and the J gene lost 0 bases, with 11 bases spanning the gap. The CDR3 is made up of 16 amino acids. The germline V gene has CDR1 SGHTA and CDR2 FQGTGA. The CDR3 nucleotides are TGTGCCAGCAGCTTAAGCGGGATAGCTAGCACAGATACGCAGTATTTT. This encodes CASSLSGIASTDTQYF.

The gene calls are TRBV7-9 and TRBJ2-1, with 8 bases identical to TRBD2. Germline CDR1 and CDR2: SEHNR and FQNEAQ (reference sequence). J lost 7 bases, V lost 3 bases, and 8 bases had no gene match. This CDR3 has 15 residues. The CDR3 DNA reads as TGTGCCAGCAGCTTTCCGGGACTAGTTGGGAATGAGCAGTTCTTC. The encoded protein is CASSFPGLVGNEQFF.

The rearrangement links TRBV11-1 to TRBJ2-5; 10 nucleotides agree with TRBD2. Germline assignment: CDR1 SGHAT and CDR2 FQDESV (reference sequence). V trimming: 5 bases; J trimming: 5 bases; junction bases outside the gene matches: 8. This CDR3 has 15 residues. The CDR3 DNA sequence: TGTGCCAGCAGCATAACTAGCGGGGATTTGGAGACCCAGTACTTC. Protein: CASSITSGDLETQYF.

The chain has TRBV7-2 and TRBJ1-5, with a tentative D call TRBD1 (5 bases). This CDR3 region has 15 residues. Germline values: CDR1 SGHTA, CDR2 FQGNSA. V was shortened by 5 bases and J by 1 base, with 12 bases between the two germline ends. The CDR3 DNA reads as TGTGCCAGCAGCCCGCACGGGGGGAGCAATCAGCCCCAGCATTTT. Translating it yields CASSPHGGSNQPQHF. Supplemented by reference TRBV7-2 and TRBJ1-5, the full variable domain reads GAGVSQSPSNKVTEKGKDVELRCDPISGHTALYWYRQSLGQGLEFLIYFQGNSAPDKSGLPSDRFSAERTGGSVSTLTIQRTQQEDSAVYLCASSPHGGSNQPQHFGDGTRLSIL.

The V call is TRBV29-1, the J call TRBJ2-1, with D possibly TRBD1 on 6 matching bases. The CDR3 extends over 11 amino acids. Germline values: CDR1 SQVTM, CDR2 ANQGSEA. Trimming left V 8 bases short and J 10 bases short, with 15 bases between. The CDR3 here is CSSEARGEQFF. In DNA, the CDR3 is TGCAGCTCAGAGGCTAGGGGGGAGCAGTTCTTC.

V is TRBV5-4 and J is TRBJ2-1; 12 bases line up with TRBD2. The CDR3 spans 15 residues. In germline, CDR1 is SGHNT, CDR2 YYREEE (reference sequence). With 4 bases clipped from V and 8 bases from J, the junction kept 7 bases outside the gene matches. For the CDR3, the DNA is TGTGCCAGCAGCCCGAGACTAGCGGGAGTCCATGAGCAGTTCTTC. It specifies CASSPRLAGVHEQFF.